This TCR beta chain is drawn from a study of metastatic and nonmetastatic thyroid tumors. Study overall: Both malignant and benign thyroid patients supplied peripheral blood and tumor or nodule tissue samples, across which the repertoires of these patients were then compared. Study observations and caveats: In both blood and tumor samples, TCR beta diversity was reported significantly higher for malignant than benign nodules.

Patients had received no treatment of any kind before thyroid surgery. The CDR3 loop spans 17 amino acids. Trimming removed 4 bases at V and 0 bases at J, with 15 bases between. CDR1 is MNHNS, CDR2 SASEGT, per germline. This clone has ten or more counts. Antigen unknown. Other DNA sequences from this sample encode an identical CDR3 as well. As processed by the authors: A distant-metastasis classifier for papillary thyroid cancer was built using CDR3 differences across clinicopathological groups. TCRdb reanalyzed the PCR reads with MiXCR. TCRdb, not the authors, supplied the V and J calls. The sample records under 40,000 clones, 15% to 20% being singletons.

The sequence was obtained from a female donor with papillary thyroid cancer or a benign thyroid nodule (not recorded which). Some clones in this sample may be carry-over from other donors' samples. Input material: blood. The V call is TRBV6-1, the J call TRBJ2-2, with D uncertain. CDR3 DNA sequence: TGTGCCAGCAGTGGGCTAGGCAAAACCGCGAACACCGGGGAGCTGTTTTTT. It translates to CASSGLGKTANTGELFF.